This T cell receptor (beta chain) was captured by sequencing in a study of blood T cell repertoires in COVID-19. Looking at the study overall: The United States, Italy and Spain were the sources of the acute and convalescent COVID-19 samples. T cells, B-cell-depleted T cells, or PBMCs provided the cDNA or gDNA that served as material.

Original data processing: Reference gene primer amplification gave nucleated cell count estimates. Sequenced by immunoSEQ multiplex PCR; TCRdb stores in-frame clones only, minus some. That table furnishes V, J and clone size, whereas the DNA furnished D and trimming. The sample holds 50,000 or so clones, roughly 77% seen once. The CDR3 is made up of 16 amino acids. Germline V gene sequence: CDR1 SGHDT, CDR2 YYEEEE. Trimming took 1 base from V and 2 from J; bases not matched to a gene: 4. This rearrangement joins TRBV5-6 to TRBJ2-5; 11 positions agree with TRBD2. The receptor's source is a human donor with active or convalescent COVID-19. The donor label of this sample is uncertain. The specimen was peripheral blood. The CDR3 protein is CASSLTSGSGQETQYF. DNA for the CDR3: TGTGCCAGCAGCTTGACTAGCGGGAGTGGGCAAGAGACCCAGTACTTC.